The clone carrying this T cell receptor beta chain was picked up many times. Its cognate antigen is unknown. From approximately 400 ng of RNA, a library with molecular barcoded alpha/delta and beta/gamma adaptors was made. TCRdb re-analysed the reads in MiXCR, keeping a single row per CDR3 protein. The data show 25,000 to 35,000 distinct CDR3 sequences, less than 20% seen once. These data come from a study of read filtering for tumor transcriptome and immune sequencing. The CDR3 totals 17 residues. CDR1 is SGHRS, CDR2 YFSETQ, per germline. J was trimmed by 2 bases and V by 0 bases; bases with no gene match: 2. The study, taken as a whole, reports: This fraction held mixed bone marrow immune cells after CD138-negative sorting. About 80% of IR-seq clonotypes had one read, totaling about 4% of reads; RNA-seq: 74.6% and 44.6%.

The material sequenced was a population of CD138-negative cells sorted from bone marrow. The clonotype was recovered from a donor at least 40 years old with multiple myeloma. The chain joins TRBV5-1 to TRBJ2-3; 14 nucleotides match TRBD2. The CDR3 DNA follows: TGCGCCAGCAGCTTGGGACTAGCGGGAGGGCCCACAGATACGCAGTATTTT. Translating gives CASSLGLAGGPTDTQYF.